These 2 T cell receptor beta chains were sequenced from one sample in a study of T cells in Graves' hyperthyroidism and ophthalmopathy. TCR beta CDR3 region amplification was performed from RNA transcripts. A first-round RT-PCR of the TCR CDR3 used the HTBI primer set. TCRdb re-derived calls from the multiplex PCR reads in MiXCR, one entry per CDR3 protein. This sample has some 440,000 distinct CDR3 sequences, with 15% to 19% found just once. Material: blood. These receptors were obtained from a woman under 30 with Graves' hyperthyroidism.

By frequency in the sample, this clonotype is large (0.1 to 1%). The chain has TRBV7-9 and TRBJ1-1; D is unresolved. Trimming cost V 1 base and J 5 bases, with 8 bases left between them. This CDR3 comprises 13 residues. Germline V gene sequence: CDR1 SEHNR, CDR2 FQNEAQ (reference sequence). This CDR3 is CASSLELGTEAFF. CDR3 in DNA: TGTGCCAGCAGCTTAGAGCTGGGTACTGAAGCTTTCTTT.

Concerning this clonotype itself: This may be a read error: a much more frequent sequence differs by one nucleotide. V is TRBV11-3 and J is TRBJ2-1; 8 nucleotides line up with TRBD2. Germline V gives CDR1 SGHNT, CDR2 YENEEA. CDR3 size: 19 residues. The CDR3 DNA follows: TGTGCCAGCAGTTCCCCCTTGTCCGGGAGGGCCGAGAGTTACAATGAGCAGTCCTTC. Its protein product is CASSSPLSGRAESYNEQSF. The full variable domain, in which reference TRBV11-3 and TRBJ2-1 provide the parts outside the CDR3, is EAGVVQSPRYKIIEKKQPVAFWCNPISGHNTLYWYLQNLGQGPELLIRYENEEAVDDSQLPKDRFSAERLKGVDSTLKIQPAELGDSAVYLCASSSPLSGRAESYNEQSFGPGTRLTVL.